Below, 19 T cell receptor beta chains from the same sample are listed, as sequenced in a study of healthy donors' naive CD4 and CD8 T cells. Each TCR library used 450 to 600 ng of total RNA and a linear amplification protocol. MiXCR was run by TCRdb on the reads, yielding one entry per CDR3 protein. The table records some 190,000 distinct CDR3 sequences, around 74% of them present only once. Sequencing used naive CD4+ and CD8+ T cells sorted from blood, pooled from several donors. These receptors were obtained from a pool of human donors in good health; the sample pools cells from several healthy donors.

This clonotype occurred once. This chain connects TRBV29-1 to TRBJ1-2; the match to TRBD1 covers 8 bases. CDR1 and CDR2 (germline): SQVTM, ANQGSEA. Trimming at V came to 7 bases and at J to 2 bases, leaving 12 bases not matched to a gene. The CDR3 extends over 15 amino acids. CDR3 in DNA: TGCAGCGCCTTCGGACAGGGTAATTTCAACTATGGCTACACCTTC. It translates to CSAFGQGNFNYGYTF.

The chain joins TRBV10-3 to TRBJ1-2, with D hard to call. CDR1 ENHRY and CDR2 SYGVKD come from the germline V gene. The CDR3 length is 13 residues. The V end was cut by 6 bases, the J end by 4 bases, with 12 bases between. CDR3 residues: CAIRSPTGYGYTF. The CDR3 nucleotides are TGTGCCATCAGGTCACCGACCGGCTATGGCTACACCTTC.

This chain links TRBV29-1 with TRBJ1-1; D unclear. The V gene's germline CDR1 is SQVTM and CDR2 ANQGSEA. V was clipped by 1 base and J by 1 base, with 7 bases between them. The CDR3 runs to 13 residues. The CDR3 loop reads CSVEGEGNTEAFF. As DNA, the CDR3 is TGCAGCGTTGAAGGGGAGGGGAACACTGAAGCTTTCTTT.

The CDR3 loop reads CASSYSPGGVGNTIYF. Here the CDR3 DNA reads TGTGCCAGCAGTTACTCTCCAGGGGGTGTTGGAAACACCATATATTTT. The gene calls are TRBV6-5 and TRBJ1-3; TRBD1 agrees at 7 bases. This CDR3 is 16 amino acids long. Germline-derived CDR1 and CDR2 are MNHEY and SVGAGI. V gave up 0 bases and J gave up 3 bases; unmatched junction bases: 5.

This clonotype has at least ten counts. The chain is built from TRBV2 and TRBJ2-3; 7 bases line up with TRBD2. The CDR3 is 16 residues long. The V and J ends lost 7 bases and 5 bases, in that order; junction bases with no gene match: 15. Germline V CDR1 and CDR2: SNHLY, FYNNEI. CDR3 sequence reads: CASTESLAERLDTQYF. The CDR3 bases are TGTGCCAGCACCGAAAGTCTAGCGGAGAGGTTAGATACGCAGTATTTT.

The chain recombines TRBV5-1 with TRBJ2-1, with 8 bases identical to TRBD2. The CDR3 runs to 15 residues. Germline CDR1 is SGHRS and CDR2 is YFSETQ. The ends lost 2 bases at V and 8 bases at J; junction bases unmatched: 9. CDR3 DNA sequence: TGCGCCAGCAGCTTTACAGCGGGAGTTGGTGATGAGCAGTTCTTC. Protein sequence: CASSFTAGVGDEQFF. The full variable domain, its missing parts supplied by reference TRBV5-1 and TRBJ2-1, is KAGVTQTPRYLIKTRGQQVTLSCSPISGHRSVSWYQQTPGQGLQFLFEYFSETQRNKGNFPGRFSGRQFSNSRSEMNVSTLELGDSALYLCASSFTAGVGDEQFFGPGTRLTVL.

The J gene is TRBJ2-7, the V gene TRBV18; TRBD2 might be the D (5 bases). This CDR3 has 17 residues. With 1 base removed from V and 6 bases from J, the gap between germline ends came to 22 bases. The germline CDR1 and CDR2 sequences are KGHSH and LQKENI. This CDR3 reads CASSPRGGRGLDSEQYF. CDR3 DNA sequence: TGTGCCAGCTCACCACGGGGTGGACGGGGTTTGGATAGCGAGCAGTACTTC.

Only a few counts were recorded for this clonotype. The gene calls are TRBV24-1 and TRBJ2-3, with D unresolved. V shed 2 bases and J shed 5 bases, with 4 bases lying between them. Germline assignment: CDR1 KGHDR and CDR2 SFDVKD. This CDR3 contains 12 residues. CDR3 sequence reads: CATSDYEDTQYF. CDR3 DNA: TGTGCCACCAGTGATTATGAAGATACGCAGTATTTT.

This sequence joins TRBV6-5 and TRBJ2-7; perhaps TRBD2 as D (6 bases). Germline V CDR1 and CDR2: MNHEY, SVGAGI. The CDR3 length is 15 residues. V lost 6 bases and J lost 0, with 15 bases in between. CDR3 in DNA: TGTGCCAGCAGAACGACGGGAGATCCCTCCTACGAGCAGTACTTC. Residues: CASRTTGDPSYEQYF.

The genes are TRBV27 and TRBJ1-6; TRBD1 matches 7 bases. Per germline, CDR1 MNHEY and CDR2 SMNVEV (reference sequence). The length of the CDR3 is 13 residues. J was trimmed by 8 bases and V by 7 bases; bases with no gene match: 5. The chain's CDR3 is CASKGAWDSPLHF. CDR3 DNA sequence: TGTGCCAGCAAGGGGGCCTGGGATTCACCCCTCCACTTT.

CDR3 nucleotide sequence: TGTGCCAGCAGTTCAAGCGGATACTATGGCTACACCTTC. Its protein product is CASSSSGYYGYTF. The V call is TRBV6-2 or TRBV6-3, the J call TRBJ1-2; unclear D gene. V lost 4 bases to trimming and J lost 3 bases, with 9 bases between them. Per the germline V gene, CDR1 is MNHEY and CDR2 is SVGEGT. The CDR3 loop spans 13 amino acids.

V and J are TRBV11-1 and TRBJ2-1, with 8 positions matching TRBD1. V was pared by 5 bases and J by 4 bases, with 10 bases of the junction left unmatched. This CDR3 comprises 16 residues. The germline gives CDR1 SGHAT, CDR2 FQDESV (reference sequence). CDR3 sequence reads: CASSGPPGGKYNEQFF. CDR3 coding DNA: TGTGCCAGCAGCGGTCCCCCAGGGGGCAAGTACAATGAGCAGTTCTTC.

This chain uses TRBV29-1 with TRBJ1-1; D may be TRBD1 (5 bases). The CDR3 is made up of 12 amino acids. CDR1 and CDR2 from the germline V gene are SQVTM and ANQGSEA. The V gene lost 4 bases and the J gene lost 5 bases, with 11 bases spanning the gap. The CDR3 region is CSVGPGGTEAFF. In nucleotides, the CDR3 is TGCAGCGTTGGGCCCGGGGGGACTGAAGCTTTCTTT.

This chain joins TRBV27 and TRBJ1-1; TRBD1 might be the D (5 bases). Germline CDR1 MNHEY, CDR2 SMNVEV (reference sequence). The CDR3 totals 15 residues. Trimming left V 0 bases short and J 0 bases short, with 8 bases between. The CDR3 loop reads CASSLSWGLNTEAFF. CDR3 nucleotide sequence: TGTGCCAGCAGTTTATCATGGGGGTTGAACACTGAAGCTTTCTTT.

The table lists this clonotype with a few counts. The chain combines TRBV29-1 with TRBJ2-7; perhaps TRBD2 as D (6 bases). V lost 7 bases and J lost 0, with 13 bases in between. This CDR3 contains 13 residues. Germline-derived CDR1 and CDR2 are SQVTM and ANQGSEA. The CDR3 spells CSAIGGSSYEQYF. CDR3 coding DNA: TGCAGCGCCATCGGGGGTAGCTCCTACGAGCAGTACTTC.

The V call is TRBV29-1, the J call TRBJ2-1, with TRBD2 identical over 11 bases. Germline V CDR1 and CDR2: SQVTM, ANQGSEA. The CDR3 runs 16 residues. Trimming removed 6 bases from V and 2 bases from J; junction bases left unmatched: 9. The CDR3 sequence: CSVGTSGERAYNEQFF. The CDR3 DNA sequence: TGCAGCGTAGGGACTAGCGGAGAGAGGGCCTACAATGAGCAGTTCTTC.

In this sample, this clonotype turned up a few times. The chain's CDR3 is CASKGQGIVYEQFF. As DNA, the CDR3 is TGTGCCAGCAAGGGGCAGGGTATCGTTTATGAGCAGTTCTTC. The chain recombines TRBV2 with TRBJ2-1; perhaps TRBD1 as D (5 bases). The CDR3 sequence is 14 residues long. In germline, CDR1 is SNHLY, CDR2 FYNNEI. V gave up 7 bases and J gave up 8 bases, with 18 bases separating them. The full variable domain, in which reference TRBV2 and TRBJ2-1 provide the parts outside the CDR3, is EPEVTQTPSHQVTQMGQEVILRCVPISNHLYFYWYRQILGQKVEFLVSFYNNEISEKSEIFDDQFSVERPDGSNFTLKIRSTKLEDSAMYFCASKGQGIVYEQFFGPGTRLTVL.

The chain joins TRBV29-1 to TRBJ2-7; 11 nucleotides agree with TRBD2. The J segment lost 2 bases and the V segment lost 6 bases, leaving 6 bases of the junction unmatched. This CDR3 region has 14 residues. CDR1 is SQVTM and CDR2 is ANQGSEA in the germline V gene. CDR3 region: CSVPSTSGAYEQYF. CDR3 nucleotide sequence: TGCAGCGTCCCCTCGACTAGCGGGGCCTACGAGCAGTACTTC.

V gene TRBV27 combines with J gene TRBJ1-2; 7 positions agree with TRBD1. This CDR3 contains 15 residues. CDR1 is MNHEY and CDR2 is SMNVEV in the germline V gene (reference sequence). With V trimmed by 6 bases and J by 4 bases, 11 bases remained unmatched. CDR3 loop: CASRLTGQEVYGYTF. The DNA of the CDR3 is TGTGCCAGCAGGCTGACAGGGCAGGAGGTCTATGGCTACACCTTC.